A selection of T cell receptor beta chains follows, all from one sample in a study of radiotherapy plus CTLA-4 blockade in lung cancer. TCRdb keeps only in-frame clones here, not all; method: immunoSEQ multiplex PCR. The sample consists of roughly 130,000 clones, 85% to 90% of them appearing once. The sequenced sample was peripheral blood, obtained from a patient treated with radiotherapy plus ipilimumab. All receptors come from a human donor with non-small cell lung cancer that progressed on radiotherapy plus ipilimumab. Each CDR3 is given with its conserved first and last residue. The order of the fields is CDR3 protein, CDR3 DNA, clone size, V gene, CDR3 length, D gene, J gene. D genes are given only for firm matches. Rows give clone size only sometimes, using once, few, many, or a class for an expanded clone.

CASSFPTGMNTGELFF	TGTGCCAGCAGTTTCCCCACAGGGATGAACACCGGGGAGCTGTTTTTT	-	TRBV28	16	-	TRBJ2-2
CASSQMGGSYEQYF	TGTGCCAGCAGTCAAATGGGGGGTTCCTACGAGCAGTACTTC	-	TRBV28	14	-	TRBJ2-7
CASSSLDGFDSNQPQHF	TGTGCCAGCAGTTCCCTGGACGGATTCGATAGCAATCAGCCCCAGCATTTT	-	TRBV27	17	-	TRBJ1-5
CSVEGDITREQYF	TGCAGCGTTGAAGGTGACATTACGAGGGAGCAGTACTTC	once	TRBV29-1	13	-	TRBJ2-7
CAISESRGYGYTF	TGTGCCATCAGTGAGTCGAGAGGGTATGGCTACACCTTC	once	TRBV10-3	13	-	TRBJ1-2
CASSRQWGEQFF	TGTGCCAGCAGCCGACAGTGGGGGGAGCAGTTCTTC	-	TRBV6-6	12	-	TRBJ2-1
CASSRGTTYEQYF	TGTGCCAGCAGCCGCGGGACTACCTACGAGCAGTACTTC	-	TRBV7-9	13	TRBD2	TRBJ2-7
CASSPGQVNEQYF	TGTGCCAGCTCACCAGGGCAGGTAAACGAGCAGTACTTC	-	TRBV18	13	-	TRBJ2-7
CASSLEIGGNEQFF	TGTGCCAGCAGCTTAGAAATCGGGGGAAATGAGCAGTTCTTC	-	TRBV7-2	14	-	TRBJ2-1
CASSLAAAYNEQFF	TGTGCCAGCAGTTTAGCGGCTGCCTACAATGAGCAGTTCTTC	-	TRBV27	14	-	TRBJ2-1
CASTTGTGELFF	TGTGCCAGCACGACAGGGACCGGGGAGCTGTTTTTT	-	TRBV7-3	12	TRBD1	TRBJ2-2
CATSLAGESWLNTDTQYF	TGCGCCACGTCCCTGGCAGGGGAAAGTTGGTTGAACACAGATACGCAGTATTTT	-	TRBV5-1	18	-	TRBJ2-3
CASSLDSPVDTQYF	TGTGCCAGCAGCTTAGATTCGCCCGTAGATACGCAGTATTTT	-	TRBV7-9	14	-	TRBJ2-3
CASSSQGARGEAFF	TGTGCCAGCAGTTCACAGGGGGCGCGGGGTGAAGCTTTCTTT	-	TRBV6-6	14	TRBD1	TRBJ1-1
CASTAGQGYHGYTF	TGTGCCAGTACCGCGGGACAGGGGTACCATGGCTACACCTTC	-	TRBV19	14	TRBD1	TRBJ1-2
CASRGTGEHQPQHF	TGTGCCAGCAGAGGGACAGGGGAACATCAGCCCCAGCATTTT	-	TRBV25-1	14	TRBD1	TRBJ1-5
CASSLWLREGGYTF	TGTGCCAGCAGCTTGTGGCTGAGGGAGGGCGGCTACACCTTC	-	TRBV5-5	14	-	TRBJ1-2
CASSYGGTEQFF	TGTGCCAGCAGTTACGGTGGGACAGAGCAGTTCTTC	-	TRBV6-5	12	-	TRBJ2-1
CASSYSGGSVNQPQHF	TGTGCCAGCAGTTACTCAGGGGGCTCGGTCAATCAGCCCCAGCATTTT	-	TRBV28	16	TRBD1	TRBJ1-5
CASTWYCRLPGELFF	TGCGCCAGCACCTGGTATTGTAGGTTGCCGGGGGAGCTGTTTTTT	-	TRBV23-1	15	-	TRBJ2-2
CASSQRVRGEQFF	TGTGCCAGCAGCCAGCGGGTCCGAGGTGAGCAGTTCTTC	few	TRBV6-5	13	-	TRBJ2-1
CASSRGASSYNEQFF	TGCGCCAGCAGCCGTGGCGCGAGCTCCTACAATGAGCAGTTCTTC	-	TRBV10-2	15	-	TRBJ2-1
CASSWGQGETQYF	TGTGCCAGCAGCTGGGGACAGGGGGAGACCCAGTACTTC	-	TRBV7-2	13	TRBD1	TRBJ2-5
CATSLGTAYEQYF	TGTGCCACCTCCTTAGGGACAGCCTACGAGCAGTACTTC	-	TRBV6-5	13	TRBD1	TRBJ2-7
CASSASGENEQYF	TGTGCCAGCAGTGCCTCTGGGGAGAACGAGCAGTACTTC	-	TRBV6-1	13	-	TRBJ2-7
CASSQSSGVHEQFF	TGCGCCAGCAGTCAATCGTCAGGGGTTCATGAGCAGTTCTTC	-	TRBV23-1	14	-	TRBJ2-1
CASSIVGQPQHF	TGTGCCAGTAGTATAGTGGGTCAGCCCCAGCATTTT	few	TRBV19	12	-	TRBJ1-5
CASSYDREGRGDTEAFF	TGTGCCAGCAGCTATGACAGGGAGGGGAGAGGGGACACTGAAGCTTTCTTT	-	TRBV7-8	17	TRBD1	TRBJ1-1
CASSLLAGTLNEQFF	TGTGCCAGCAGCTTACTAGCGGGAACCCTCAATGAGCAGTTCTTC	-	TRBV7-2	15	TRBD2	TRBJ2-1
CASSKRTSGTDTQYF	TGTGCCAGCAGTAAGAGGACTAGCGGCACAGATACGCAGTATTTT	-	TRBV2	15	TRBD2	TRBJ2-3
CASSLGSGALPYNEQFF	TGCGCCAGCAGCTTGGGGTCGGGAGCCCTACCCTACAATGAGCAGTTCTTC	-	TRBV5-1	17	-	TRBJ2-1
CASSTDRATRAFF	TGCGCCAGCAGCACGGACAGGGCCACCCGAGCTTTCTTT	-	TRBV5-1	13	TRBD1	TRBJ1-1
CASTGPRGALGGYEQYF	TGTGCCAGCACGGGCCCTCGTGGCGCCCTAGGCGGCTACGAGCAGTACTTC	-	TRBV7-9	17	-	TRBJ2-7
CASSSTGTGIYNEQFF	TGTGCCAGCAGCTCAACCGGGACAGGGATCTACAATGAGCAGTTCTTC	-	TRBV5-6	16	TRBD1	TRBJ2-1
CASSYSRLNSPLHF	TGTGCCAGCAGTTACTCACGCCTTAATTCACCCCTCCACTTT	-	TRBV6-5	14	-	TRBJ1-6
CASSPTPGGFGEQYF	TGTGCCAGCAGCCCAACCCCGGGAGGGTTCGGCGAGCAGTACTTC	-	TRBV11-3	15	TRBD2	TRBJ2-7
CATHGFGTEAFF	TGTGCCACACACGGATTCGGCACTGAAGCTTTCTTT	-	TRBV2	12	-	TRBJ1-1
CASSYRGSSMSQHF	TGTGCCAGCAGTTACAGGGGGTCTTCAATGTCCCAGCATTTT	-	TRBV6-5	14	-	TRBJ1-5
CASSRRLAGEEQYF	TGTGCCAGCAGCCGCCGACTAGCGGGAGAGGAGCAGTACTTC	-	TRBV7-6	14	TRBD2	TRBJ2-7
CASSFGGQPQHF	TGTGCCAGCAGTTTCGGGGGCCAGCCCCAGCATTTT	few	TRBV27	12	-	TRBJ1-5
CAISGLAGVEQFF	TGTGCCATCAGTGGACTAGCGGGAGTTGAGCAGTTCTTC	few	TRBV10-3	13	TRBD2	TRBJ2-1
CASSNENRQPQHF	TGTGCCAGTAGTAACGAGAATCGGCAGCCCCAGCATTTT	-	TRBV19	13	-	TRBJ1-5
CASSRPLDTQYF	TGTGCCAGCAGTCGCCCCCTAGATACGCAGTATTTT	-	TRBV27	12	-	TRBJ2-3
CASSPATGTYEQYF	TGTGCCAGCAGTCCAGCCACGGGGACCTACGAGCAGTACTTC	-	TRBV6-6	14	-	TRBJ2-7
CATSRGGSENTIYF	TGTGCCACCAGCAGGGGGGGTTCGGAAAACACCATATATTTT	-	TRBV15	14	-	TRBJ1-3
CASSYGRIGTGGELFF	TGTGCCAGCAGTTACGGTCGCATCGGAACCGGCGGGGAGCTGTTTTTT	-	TRBV6-5	16	-	TRBJ2-2
CASSSGPASTDTQYF	TGTGCCAGCAGCTCAGGGCCGGCTAGCACAGATACGCAGTATTTT	-	TRBV11-3	15	-	TRBJ2-3
CASSPPGPGNTEAFF	TGTGCCAGCTCACCACCTGGCCCGGGGAACACTGAAGCTTTCTTT	-	TRBV18	15	-	TRBJ1-1
CASRQGNEQYF	TGTGCCAGCAGGCAGGGTAACGAGCAGTACTTC	-	TRBV2	11	-	TRBJ2-7
CASSSSGVGTEAFF	TGTGCCAGCAGCTCATCAGGGGTGGGCACTGAAGCTTTCTTT	few	TRBV7-9	14	-	TRBJ1-1
CASSLAAGPNYEQYF	TGCGCCAGCAGCTTGGCCGCCGGGCCCAACTACGAGCAGTACTTC	-	TRBV5-1	15	-	TRBJ2-7